One T cell receptor (beta chain) is described in this entry. Its specificity is not known. Random hexamers primed reverse transcription of about 0.45 to 1 ug RNA. The authors amplified TCR beta CDR3 across 54 Vbeta and 13 Jbeta using immunoSEQ multiplex PCR. MiXCR, applied by TCRdb to the immunoSEQ multiplex PCR reads, yields one record per CDR3 protein. The sample consists of under 200,000 distinct CDR3 sequences, more than 85% of them appearing once. The data were obtained in a study of CD8 T cells in Susac syndrome. Study overall: At the time their blood was drawn, patients with Susac syndrome were either therapy-naive, on corticosteroids (with some of them also receiving intravenous immunoglobulin), or on intravenous immunoglobulin alone. Study outcomes and limitations: Acknowledgment was made by the study that its TCR sequencing and HLA analysis involved a relatively small number of individuals. The CD4+ T cell repertoires, which came from Susac syndrome patients, showed no sign of clonal expansion.

J was trimmed by 6 bases and V by 5 bases; bases with no gene match: 4. CDR1 and CDR2 from the germline V gene are SGHAT and FQNNGV. This CDR3 contains 14 residues. The genes are TRBV11-2 and TRBJ2-1, with TRBD2 matching over 10 bases. The TCR originated in a human donor with Susac syndrome. The sample was CD4+ T cells from PBMCs. The CDR3 protein is CASSLAGVGNEQFF. The CDR3 coding sequence is TGTGCCAGCAGCCTAGCGGGAGTGGGCAATGAGCAGTTCTTC.